This T cell receptor (beta chain) was found in a study of cytomegalovirus exposure and HLA in healthy donors. Study-wide background: Counted in an early data release were about 85 million unique TCRs from HLA-typed donors. Study-level results: One variant, a missense change in DCLRE1C, was linked in a later analysis to TCR beta V- and J-gene trimming. Serostatus for CMV was the only available immune exposure information. The study assumed roughly uniform donor sequencing depth for presence/absence analyses.

With 60 Vbeta and 13 Jbeta primers, the PCR was carried out. Here immunoSEQ multiplex PCR was the method, and the copy in TCRdb shows in-frame clones only, minus some. The table includes over 150,000 clones, roughly four fifths detected once. This clone was seen a handful of times. Its antigen is undetermined. CDR3 length equals 11 residues. The V gene lost 3 bases and the J gene lost 5 bases, with 6 bases spanning the gap. Germline CDR1 is DFQATT and CDR2 is SNEGSKA (reference sequence). The chain couples TRBV20-1 to TRBJ2-3, with D unresolved. This TCR derives from a woman in her 50s in good health and CMV-seropositive. Sequences were obtained from PBMCs. The CDR3: CSASSQDTQYF. CDR3 DNA: TGCAGTGCTAGTAGCCAAGATACGCAGTATTTT.